Below, 25 T cell receptor beta chains from the same sample are listed, as sequenced in a study of T cells in Graves' hyperthyroidism and ophthalmopathy. Researchers took RNA transcripts and amplified the TCR beta CDR3 regions from them. The TCR CDR3 was amplified in a first-round RT-PCR using the HTBI primer set. TCRdb ran MiXCR on the multiplex PCR reads and lists one entry per CDR3 protein. This sample has roughly 800,000 distinct CDR3 sequences, with around 39% found just once. Sample: blood. These receptors came from a man between 18 and 35 years old with Graves' hyperthyroidism.

The sample holds a few counts of this clonotype. This rearrangement joins TRBV5-1 to TRBJ2-2; the D is unclear. V was cut by 0 bases and J by 4 bases, with 7 bases left in between. The V gene's germline CDR1 is SGHRS and CDR2 YFSETQ. This CDR3 has 14 amino acids. This CDR3 is CASSLEGITGELFF. In DNA, the CDR3 is TGCGCCAGCAGCTTGGAGGGAATCACCGGGGAGCTGTTTTTT.

At least ten counts were recorded for this clonotype. This chain links TRBV20-1 with TRBJ1-1; D call uncertain. This CDR3 is built from 12 residues. Trimming stripped 3 bases from V and 3 bases from J, with 8 bases between. CDR1 DFQATT and CDR2 SNEGSKA come from the germline V gene (reference sequence). CDR3 bases: TGCAGTGCTAGTAAGCTGGACACTGAAGCTTTCTTT. Its protein product is CSASKLDTEAFF.

On this clonotype: A single base separates this from a much larger clone, so it may be a read error. In nucleotides, the CDR3 is TGTGCCATCAGTGACAGGGAATTTGGAAACACCATATATTTT. Its protein is CAISDREFGNTIYF. This chain uses TRBV10-3 with TRBJ1-3; D might be TRBD1 (5 bases). Germline V lookup: CDR1 ENHRY, CDR2 SYGVKD. The length of the CDR3 is 14 residues. With 3 bases removed from V and 3 bases from J, the gap between germline ends came to 9 bases.

V and J are TRBV12-3 or TRBV12-4 and TRBJ2-2; 7 bases agree with TRBD1. The CDR3 covers 14 residues. V lost 7 bases, J lost 7 bases, and 9 bases stayed unmatched. CDR3 nucleotide sequence: TGTGCCAGCATACCAGGGGGATTCGGCGGGGAGCTGTTTTTT. Its translation: CASIPGGFGGELFF.

Only a few counts were recorded for this clonotype. The V and J genes are TRBV7-2 and TRBJ1-1; tentatively, D is TRBD1 (5 bases). The V gene lost 5 bases and the J gene lost 3 bases, with 22 bases spanning the gap. This CDR3 spans 17 amino acids. The germline V gene has CDR1 SGHTA and CDR2 FQGNSA. The DNA of the CDR3 is TGTGCCAGCAGCATCACCTTGCCGCGGGGCGTGGACACTGAAGCTTTCTTT. It specifies CASSITLPRGVDTEAFF. The full variable domain, its missing parts supplied by reference TRBV7-2 and TRBJ1-1, is GAGVSQSPSNKVTEKGKDVELRCDPISGHTALYWYRQSLGQGLEFLIYFQGNSAPDKSGLPSDRFSAERTGGSVSTLTIQRTQQEDSAVYLCASSITLPRGVDTEAFFGQGTRLTVV.

The chain recombines TRBV7-9 with TRBJ1-4; D remains unclear. CDR3 length: 13 amino acids. The germline V gene encodes CDR1 SEHNR and CDR2 FQNEAQ (reference sequence). V was clipped by 5 bases and J by 7 bases, with 11 bases between them. The CDR3 sequence is CASSQVNGEKLFF. The CDR3 DNA reads as TGTGCCAGCAGCCAAGTGAACGGTGAAAAACTGTTTTTT.

A few counts support this clonotype. This chain links TRBV5-4 with TRBJ1-1; the D is unclear. The CDR3 loop spans 14 amino acids. Germline V lookup: CDR1 SGHNT, CDR2 YYREEE (reference sequence). V was pared by 1 base and J by 1 base, with 8 bases between. This CDR3 is CASSLHLGNTEAFF. CDR3 nucleotides: TGTGCCAGCAGCTTGCATCTGGGGAACACTGAAGCTTTCTTT.

The V call is TRBV12-3 or TRBV12-4, the J call TRBJ1-5; possible D gene TRBD1, 6 bases. The CDR3 has 15 amino acids. V dropped 1 base and J dropped 7 bases, with 14 bases sitting between them. The CDR3 here is CASSLGGTGRQPQHF. The DNA for the CDR3 is TGTGCCAGCAGTTTAGGCGGAACAGGGCGGCAGCCCCAGCATTTT.

Of note for this clonotype: Being one base from a much bigger clone, this may be a read error. The chain links TRBV10-1 to TRBJ1-1; D might be TRBD1 (6 bases). Germline V gene data show CDR1 as WNHNN and CDR2 as SYGVQD (reference sequence). This CDR3 has 14 amino acids. CDR3 bases: TGCGCCAGCAGCCCAACAGGGACGAACACTGAAGTTTTCTTT. This translates into CASSPTGTNTEVFF.

Written as DNA, the CDR3 is TGCGCCAGCAGCGCGGACAGGGGGGCGTCCATCTCCTACGAGCAGTACTTC. Its translation: CASSADRGASISYEQYF. This chain connects TRBV5-1 to TRBJ2-7; 10 bases are shared with TRBD1. V lost 4 bases and J lost 0; bases outside the gene matches: 10. Germline-derived CDR1 and CDR2 are SGHRS and YFSETQ. CDR3 size: 17 residues.

The V call is TRBV11-1, the J call TRBJ1-1, with D possibly matching TRBD1 (6 bases). Germline V lookup: CDR1 SGHAT, CDR2 FQDESV (reference sequence). V shed 11 bases and J shed 1 base, with 23 bases lying between them. The CDR3 is made up of 16 amino acids. CDR3 bases: TGTGCCTGGAGTGCCCCTCAGGGGACGGAGAACACTGAAGCTTTCTTT. This codes for CAWSAPQGTENTEAFF. The entire variable domain, with the rest obtained from reference TRBV11-1 and TRBJ1-1, is as follows: EAEVAQSPRYKITEKSQAVAFWCDPISGHATLYWYRQILGQGPELLVQFQDESVVDDSQLPKDRFSAERLKGVDSTLKIQPAELGDSAMYLCAWSAPQGTENTEAFFGQGTRLTVV.

This clonotype was detected many times. Here the CDR3 reads CASSEALRNGELFF. The CDR3 nucleotides are TGTGCCAGCAGTGAAGCGCTTCGGAACGGGGAGCTGTTTTTT. V usage is TRBV2 and J usage is TRBJ2-2; no clear D. Germline V gene data show CDR1 as SNHLY and CDR2 as FYNNEI. Trimming took 0 bases from V and 7 from J, leaving 9 bases between them. This CDR3 is built from 14 residues.

The chain uses TRBV6-5 and TRBJ1-1; D may be TRBD1 (6 bases). This CDR3 is 13 amino acids long. Deletions cut 11 bases from V and 7 bases from J, with 20 bases between. Per the germline V gene, CDR1 is MNHEY and CDR2 is SVGAGI. The CDR3 spells CAVLKTGKGEAFF. DNA of the CDR3: TGTGCCGTCCTTAAAACAGGGAAGGGTGAAGCTTTCTTT.

This clonotype was seen a handful of times. V is TRBV7-6 and J is TRBJ2-5, with D maybe TRBD1 (6 bases). The germline V gene has CDR1 SGHVS and CDR2 FNYEAQ. V lost 4 bases to trimming and J lost 0 bases, with 18 bases between them. The length of the CDR3 is 17 residues. The CDR3 loop reads CASSSPRRQGYQETQYF. As DNA, the CDR3 is TGTGCCAGCAGCTCGCCTAGGAGGCAGGGGTACCAAGAGACCCAGTACTTC. The full variable domain, rest sourced from reference TRBV7-6 and TRBJ2-5, is GAGVSQSPRYKVTKRGQDVALRCDPISGHVSLYWYRQALGQGPEFLTYFNYEAQQDKSGLPNDRFSAERPEGSISTLTIQRTEQRDSAMYRCASSSPRRQGYQETQYFGPGTRLLVL.

This clonotype has just a few counts. This chain joins TRBV5-1 and TRBJ1-6, with TRBD1 matching 9 bases. Germline loops: CDR1 SGHRS, CDR2 YFSETQ. The CDR3 runs 17 residues. V lost 3 bases, J lost 2 bases, and 6 bases stayed unmatched. CDR3 in amino acids: CASSYVGQGTYNSPLHF. CDR3 nucleotides: TGCGCCAGCAGCTATGTCGGACAGGGGACCTATAATTCACCCCTCCACTTT.

This clonotype was recorded many times. This chain connects TRBV7-9 to TRBJ1-6; D not resolved. CDR1 is SEHNR and CDR2 is FQNEAQ in the germline V gene (reference sequence). V dropped 1 base and J dropped 3 bases, with 4 bases sitting between them. The CDR3 sequence is 14 residues long. The CDR3 loop reads CASSLEDYNSPLHF. In nucleotides, the CDR3 is TGTGCCAGCAGCTTAGAAGACTATAATTCACCCCTCCACTTT.

This clonotype has a count of ten or more. The rearrangement links TRBV10-3 to TRBJ2-7, with TRBD2 matching 11 bases. Germline-derived CDR1 and CDR2 are ENHRY and SYGVKD. The V gene end was trimmed by 7 bases and the J gene end by 3 bases; junction bases not matched to a gene: 5. CDR3 length: 14 residues. DNA for the CDR3: TGTGCCATCACCCAGGGACTAGCGGACTACGAGCAGTACTTC. Encoded protein: CAITQGLADYEQYF.

The chain joins TRBV11-2 to TRBJ1-1; D is undetermined. This CDR3 region has 13 residues. The germline CDR1 and CDR2 sequences are SGHAT and FQNNGV. Trimming took off 8 bases at V and 4 bases at J, with 14 bases between the two ends. The CDR3 protein is CASSPGVTTEAFF. CDR3 nucleotides: TGTGCCAGCTCACCAGGCGTAACCACTGAAGCTTTCTTT.

In this sample, this clonotype turned up many times. The rearrangement links TRBV2 to TRBJ1-5, with 9 bases that match TRBD1. The CDR3 extends over 15 amino acids. CDR1 and CDR2 (germline): SNHLY, FYNNEI. Losses at the gene ends were 5 bases for V and 3 bases for J; bases not matched to a gene: 5. CDR3 region: CASSPGTGNNQPQHF. The CDR3 DNA reads as TGTGCCAGCAGTCCCGGGACAGGGAACAATCAGCCCCAGCATTTT.

Turning to this clonotype: Being one base from a much bigger clone, this may be a read error. J is TRBJ2-7 and V is TRBV10-3; 9 positions match TRBD1. CDR1 ENHRY and CDR2 SYGVKD come from the germline V gene. Trimming removed 10 bases from V and 4 bases from J; junction bases left unmatched: 5. The CDR3 runs to 12 residues. The CDR3 nucleotides are TGTGCCACCGGGACAGGGAAGTACGAGCAGTACTTC. Protein: CATGTGKYEQYF.

This sequence joins TRBV6-6 and TRBJ1-1; D not resolved. CDR1 MNHNY and CDR2 SVGAGI come from the germline V gene (reference sequence). CDR3 length equals 13 residues. Trimming left V 7 bases short and J 0 bases short, with 9 bases between. CDR3 bases: TGTGCCAGCACCCAAACCATGAACACTGAAGCTTTCTTT. This gives the protein CASTQTMNTEAFF.

This clonotype came up many times. V and J are TRBV24-1 and TRBJ2-5, with TRBD1 identical over 10 bases. The germline V gene has CDR1 KGHDR and CDR2 SFDVKD. With V trimmed by 4 bases and J by 5 bases, 6 bases remained unmatched. CDR3 length equals 15 residues. The CDR3 DNA sequence: TGTGCCACCAGTGAAAGGGACAGGGGCTGGGAGACCCAGTACTTC. It is translated as CATSERDRGWETQYF.

This clonotype was found many times. The V and J genes are TRBV29-1 and TRBJ2-5; D could derive from TRBD1 or TRBD2 (6 bases each). The CDR3 runs to 14 residues. Per the germline V gene, CDR1 is SQVTM and CDR2 is ANQGSEA. The germline V and J ends were trimmed by 4 bases and 7 bases, with 19 bases remaining between them. The CDR3 region is CSVGFRAEGGTQYF. CDR3 coding DNA: TGCAGCGTTGGGTTTAGGGCAGAGGGGGGGACCCAGTACTTC.

This clonotype has a handful of counts. The rearrangement uses TRBV6-5 and TRBJ1-2; D perhaps matches TRBD1 (5 bases). The V end was cut by 0 bases, the J end by 3 bases, with 11 bases between. Germline V gene sequence: CDR1 MNHEY, CDR2 SVGAGI. CDR3 length: 15 amino acids. CDR3 region: CASSYSTWGDYGYTF. The CDR3 nucleotides read TGTGCCAGCAGTTACTCGACTTGGGGGGACTATGGCTACACCTTC.

The genes are TRBV9 and TRBJ1-3; 7 bases align to TRBD1. V lost 4 bases and J lost 0; bases outside the gene matches: 13. The CDR3 is 18 residues long. Germline CDR1 reads SGDLS; CDR2 reads YYNGEE. The CDR3 reads CASSPGTALSYSGNTIYF. CDR3 nucleotides: TGTGCCAGCAGCCCCGGGACAGCACTTAGTTACTCTGGAAACACCATATATTTT.